One sample yielded the 26 T cell receptor beta chains listed below, sequenced in a study of blood T cell repertoires in COVID-19. Data came from immunoSEQ multiplex PCR; TCRdb stores just in-frame clones and leaves some out. Counted here are roughly 570,000 clones, 85% to 90% occurring once; the ten biggest clones make up about 8%. The sample comprised peripheral blood. Receptors originate from a woman between 50 and 59 years old with COVID-19, enrolled during active disease.

V usage is TRBV6-6 and J usage is TRBJ1-2; a weak D match, TRBD1 (5 bases). The CDR3 consists of 16 residues. Trimming took 5 bases from V and 4 from J, leaving 20 bases between them. Per the germline V gene, CDR1 is MNHNY and CDR2 is SVGAGI (reference sequence). The CDR3 DNA reads TGTGCCAGCAGTCGACCGGGGGGGTTGGGCGTCTATGGCTACACCTTC. Its protein product is CASSRPGGLGVYGYTF.

This clone was recorded once. V is TRBV5-1 and J is TRBJ1-2; 8 bases fit TRBD1. There are 14 residues in the CDR3. V was pared by 7 bases and J by 4 bases, with 9 bases of the junction left unmatched. In germline, CDR1 is SGHRS, CDR2 YFSETQ. Written as DNA, the CDR3 is TGCGCCAGCCGCGTGGGACAGGTGTCCTATGGCTACACCTTC. It yields the protein CASRVGQVSYGYTF.

As DNA, the CDR3 is TGCAGTGCTAGTAATCAGCAGAGGAATGGCTACACCTTC. This codes for CSASNQQRNGYTF. The gene calls are TRBV20-1 and TRBJ1-2, with D unresolved. CDR3 length: 13 amino acids. The V gene lost 3 bases and the J gene lost 6 bases, with 14 bases spanning the gap. CDR1 is DFQATT, CDR2 SNEGSKA, per germline (reference sequence).

The rearrangement links TRBV19 to TRBJ1-4, with 7 bases that match TRBD1. This CDR3 spans 14 amino acids. Unmatched junction bases numbered 7, after V lost 4 bases and J lost 8 bases. From germline, CDR1 is LNHDA and CDR2 SQIVND (reference sequence). CDR3 sequence: CASSKIGTVEKLFF. CDR3 nucleotide sequence: TGTGCCAGTAGTAAAATCGGGACAGTCGAAAAACTGTTTTTT.

V usage is TRBV9 and J usage is TRBJ2-7; 10 bases are a match to TRBD1. V lost 0 bases to trimming and J lost 6 bases; unmatched junction nucleotides: 3. Per the germline V gene, CDR1 is SGDLS and CDR2 is YYNGEE. This CDR3 comprises 14 residues. The CDR3 region has the DNA TGTGCCAGCAGCGTAGGACAGGGGGCCATCGAGCAGTACTTC. This translates into CASSVGQGAIEQYF.

This clone was counted only a few times. The J gene is TRBJ1-5, the V gene TRBV10-1, with 8 nucleotides matching TRBD1. This CDR3 has 13 amino acids. V was pared by 9 bases and J by 2 bases, with 3 bases of the junction left unmatched. In germline, CDR1 is WNHNN, CDR2 SYGVQD (reference sequence). The CDR3 spells CARGDRRNQPQHF. CDR3 in DNA: TGCGCCAGGGGGGACAGGCGCAATCAGCCCCAGCATTTT.

This chain links TRBV15 with TRBJ2-1; D possibly corresponds to TRBD1 (5 bases). Germline V gene data show CDR1 as LNHNV and CDR2 as YYDKDF (reference sequence). The CDR3 spans 13 residues. V dropped 6 bases and J dropped 5 bases, with 11 bases sitting between them. CDR3 in amino acids: CATSRGFDNEQFF. The CDR3 DNA is TGTGCCACCAGTAGGGGCTTCGACAATGAGCAGTTCTTC.

This rearrangement joins TRBV27 to TRBJ1-2; D possibly corresponds to TRBD1 (5 bases). Looked up from germline, CDR1 is MNHEY and CDR2 is SMNVEV (reference sequence). The CDR3 sequence is 14 residues long. Trimming took 5 bases from V and 4 from J, leaving 14 bases between them. The CDR3 DNA reads as TGTGCCAGCAGTCCCGCAGGGTATCTCTATGGCTACACCTTC. Residues: CASSPAGYLYGYTF.

This chain links TRBV5-6 with TRBJ2-7; a weak D match, TRBD1 (6 bases). The CDR3 runs to 14 residues. In germline, CDR1 is SGHDT, CDR2 YYEEEE. V was clipped by 3 bases and J by 0 bases, with 10 bases between them. This chain's CDR3 is CASSYGQSSYEQYF. In nucleotides, the CDR3 is TGTGCCAGCAGCTACGGACAGAGCTCCTACGAGCAGTACTTC.

This clone was found once. The V call is TRBV6-5, the J call TRBJ1-2, with 7 positions matching TRBD1. In germline, CDR1 is MNHEY, CDR2 SVGAGI. CDR3 length equals 16 residues. The J segment lost 2 bases and the V segment lost 0 bases, leaving 6 bases of the junction unmatched. The CDR3 nucleotides read TGTGCCAGCAGTTACTCAGGAGGGACAGTCAACTATGGCTACACCTTC. It specifies CASSYSGGTVNYGYTF.

V and J are TRBV3-1 (or the pseudogene TRBV3-2) and TRBJ1-1; D gene uncertain. Trimming pared 0 bases from V and 6 bases from J, leaving 8 bases between. The CDR3 sequence is 13 residues long. The germline gives CDR1 LGHDT, CDR2 YNNKEL (reference sequence). The CDR3 nucleotides are TGTGCCAGCAGCCAAGATTCGGGGTCTGAAGCTTTCTTT. The encoded protein is CASSQDSGSEAFF.

The chain employs TRBV5-1 and TRBJ1-3; D is possibly TRBD1 (5 bases). V shed 0 bases and J shed 3 bases, with 13 bases lying between them. CDR1 is SGHRS and CDR2 is YFSETQ in the germline V gene. This CDR3 is built from 16 residues. The CDR3 sequence: CASSLAGGSGGNTIYF. For the CDR3, the DNA is TGCGCCAGCAGCTTGGCCGGGGGGTCCGGTGGAAACACCATATATTTT.

This clone was detected only a few times. The chain has TRBV29-1 and TRBJ1-2, with D possibly being TRBD1 (5 bases). Germline values: CDR1 SQVTM, CDR2 ANQGSEA. V was shortened by 3 bases and J by 12 bases, with 14 bases between the two germline ends. This CDR3 contains 11 residues. The DNA for the CDR3 is TGCAGCGTTGAGGCTGGGGCTGGTCACACCTTC. This encodes CSVEAGAGHTF.

The chain recombines TRBV27 with TRBJ1-1, with 8 positions matching TRBD1. The CDR3 runs to 14 residues. Germline CDR1 is MNHEY and CDR2 is SMNVEV (reference sequence). Unmatched junction bases numbered 4, after V lost 6 bases and J lost 1 base. The chain's CDR3 is CASRKGQGNTEAFF. As DNA, the CDR3 is TGTGCCAGCAGGAAAGGACAGGGGAACACTGAAGCTTTCTTT.

The V and J genes are TRBV5-6 and TRBJ2-7, with D possibly being TRBD1 (5 bases). The CDR3 loop spans 14 amino acids. The V and J ends lost 2 bases and 6 bases respectively, with 15 bases between them. CDR1 and CDR2 (germline): SGHDT, YYEEEE. CDR3 sequence (DNA): TGTGCCAGCAGCTTCTGGGCAGGGAACGGCGAGCAGTACTTC. Its translation is CASSFWAGNGEQYF.

The chain carries TRBV5-6 and TRBJ2-4, with D possibly matching TRBD1 (6 bases). Looked up from germline, CDR1 is SGHDT and CDR2 is YYEEEE. CDR3 size: 14 residues. The V end was cut by 4 bases, the J end by 5 bases, with 13 bases between. CDR3 sequence reads: CASSIRTAQNIQYF. In DNA form, the CDR3 reads TGTGCCAGCAGCATTCGGACAGCTCAAAACATTCAGTACTTC.

This clone was recorded only once. This chain joins TRBV6-5 and TRBJ2-7, with 9 positions matching TRBD1. Germline loops: CDR1 MNHEY, CDR2 SVGAGI. Trimming removed 8 bases from V and 2 bases from J; junction bases left unmatched: 4. The CDR3 has 13 residues. This chain's CDR3 is CASSGTGTYEQYF. In DNA, the CDR3 is TGTGCCAGCTCCGGGACAGGGACCTACGAGCAGTACTTC.

This chain links TRBV2 with TRBJ1-5, with 7 nucleotides matching TRBD1. J gave up 7 bases and V 5 bases, and 8 bases lay outside the gene matches. Germline V gives CDR1 SNHLY, CDR2 FYNNEI. This CDR3 has 14 residues. The CDR3 region is CASSMDRRQQPQHF. The CDR3 DNA is TGTGCCAGCAGTATGGACAGGAGGCAGCAGCCCCAGCATTTT.

The chain carries TRBV5-4 and TRBJ2-5; 8 bases fit TRBD1. The length of the CDR3 is 15 residues. The J segment lost 0 bases and the V segment lost 4 bases, leaving 5 bases of the junction unmatched. The germline CDR1 and CDR2 sequences are SGHNT and YYREEE (reference sequence). CDR3 in amino acids: CASSPPTGDQETQYF. The CDR3, as DNA: TGTGCCAGCAGCCCGCCGACAGGGGACCAAGAGACCCAGTACTTC.

This chain uses TRBV9 with TRBJ2-5; TRBD1 aligns across 7 bases. The CDR3 spans 16 residues. CDR1 SGDLS and CDR2 YYNGEE come from the germline V gene. V was pared by 6 bases and J by 2 bases, with 13 bases of the junction left unmatched. CDR3 in DNA: TGTGCCAGCACCAAAGGGGGATCGGGACAGCAAGAGACCCAGTACTTC. This encodes CASTKGGSGQQETQYF.

The V call is TRBV28, the J call TRBJ1-1, with D hard to call. The germline V and J ends were trimmed by 5 bases and 8 bases, with 21 bases remaining between them. This CDR3 is built from 15 residues. Germline V CDR1 and CDR2: MDHEN, SYDVKM. CDR3 sequence: CASSPPRAPDGEAFF. DNA of the CDR3: TGTGCCAGCAGTCCCCCGAGGGCTCCCGACGGCGAAGCTTTCTTT.

The rearrangement joins TRBV27 to TRBJ2-2; 16 nucleotides line up with TRBD2. The V gene end was trimmed by 5 bases and the J gene end by 7 bases; junction bases not matched to a gene: 13. In germline, CDR1 is MNHEY, CDR2 SMNVEV (reference sequence). The CDR3 spans 19 residues. The CDR3 protein is CASSPSGLAGGTRHGELFF. CDR3 sequence (DNA): TGTGCCAGCAGTCCCTCGGGACTAGCGGGGGGGACTAGGCACGGGGAGCTGTTTTTT.

The chain is built from TRBV5-6 and TRBJ1-1; TRBD1 agrees at 7 bases. The trim removed 2 bases at V and 6 bases at J, leaving 4 bases unmatched. The CDR3 length is 13 residues. Germline CDR1 SGHDT, CDR2 YYEEEE. The CDR3 DNA sequence: TGTGCCAGCAGCTTTAGACAGGGAGCTGAAGCTTTCTTT. Translated: CASSFRQGAEAFF.

This clone has only one observation. The chain recombines TRBV5-1 with TRBJ2-7, with TRBD1 identical over 11 bases. The length of the CDR3 is 14 residues. Looked up from germline, CDR1 is SGHRS and CDR2 is YFSETQ. V shed 5 bases and J 3 bases; nucleotides not matched to a gene: 4. DNA of the CDR3: TGCGCCAGCAGACGGACAGGGGGCAACTACGAGCAGTACTTC. The encoded protein is CASRRTGGNYEQYF.

This clone has a single count. The chain employs TRBV11-3 and TRBJ2-2; the D gene is possibly TRBD1 (5 bases). V shed 0 bases and J shed 8 bases, with 19 bases lying between them. The CDR3 spans 17 residues. Germline V gene sequence: CDR1 SGHNT, CDR2 YENEEA. The CDR3 is CASSLDPVQADLGELFF. CDR3 DNA: TGTGCCAGCAGCTTAGACCCCGTACAGGCTGACCTAGGGGAGCTGTTTTTT.

The V call is TRBV7-9, the J call TRBJ1-4; 7 bases line up with TRBD1. CDR3 length equals 15 residues. V gave up 3 bases and J gave up 7 bases; unmatched junction bases: 8. Germline-derived CDR1 and CDR2 are SEHNR and FQNEAQ (reference sequence). CDR3 amino acids: CASSFGLGGREKLFF. DNA for the CDR3: TGTGCCAGCAGCTTCGGGCTAGGGGGCCGTGAAAAACTGTTTTTT.